The TCR beta chain described here comes from a study of T cells in Graves' hyperthyroidism and ophthalmopathy. Amplification targeted TCR beta CDR3 regions from RNA transcripts. RT-PCR in the first round (using the HTBI primer set) targeted the TCR CDR3. TCRdb used MiXCR to reprocess the multiplex PCR reads, holding one entry per CDR3 protein. Of approximately 350,000 distinct CDR3 sequences in the sample, 13% to 15% were seen once. PBMCs were collected from an approximately 9 ml volume of fresh peripheral blood. The table lists this clonotype with many counts. CDR3 length equals 13 residues. The V end lost 4 bases, the J end lost 5 bases, and 10 bases lay between the germline ends. Germline V CDR1 and CDR2: SGHRS, YFSETQ.

This rearrangement joins TRBV5-1 to TRBJ2-1, with D perhaps assigned TRBD1 or TRBD2 (5 bases each). What was sequenced was blood. The receptor comes from a woman aged 55-69 years with Graves' ophthalmopathy. The CDR3 nucleotides read TGCGCCAGCAGCCCCGGGACGAACAATGAGCAGTTCTTC. Amino acids: CASSPGTNNEQFF. Full variable domain (outside the CDR3, taken from reference TRBV5-1 and TRBJ2-1): KAGVTQTPRYLIKTRGQQVTLSCSPISGHRSVSWYQQTPGQGLQFLFEYFSETQRNKGNFPGRFSGRQFSNSRSEMNVSTLELGDSALYLCASSPGTNNEQFFGPGTRLTVL.